These T cell receptor beta chains were read from a single sample in a study of blood T cell repertoires in COVID-19. Measured with immunoSEQ multiplex PCR; TCRdb has only the in-frame clones, and not every one. This table holds 210,000 or so clones, 78% found once. The sample consisted of peripheral blood. The receptors here all came from a woman at least 80 years old with active or convalescent COVID-19. The CDR3 runs from the conserved cysteine through the conserved F or W. D genes are given only for firm matches. A clone size is listed for some rows: how often the clone was seen (once, few, many), or a class if it is expanded.

TRBV3-1/TRBV3-2	TRBD2	-	TRBJ2-7	TGTGCCAGCAGCCTCCGAGCCACTAGCGGGGAGCATTACGAGCAGTACTTC	CASSLRATSGEHYEQYF
TRBV4-3	-	-	TRBJ2-2	TGCGCCAGCAGCCAAGTGGGGGGCACCGGGGAGCTGTTTTTT	CASSQVGGTGELFF
TRBV6-2/TRBV6-3	TRBD2	-	TRBJ2-1	TGTGCCAGCAGTTACTCCGGCGGGAGCCCTGAGGGGCAGTTCTTC	CASSYSGGSPEGQFF
TRBV9	-	once	TRBJ2-2	TGTGCCAGCAGCGCGCGGGGGACACCCAACACCGGGGAGCTGTTTTTT	CASSARGTPNTGELFF
TRBV5-6	-	-	TRBJ1-6	TGTGCCAGCAGCTTTAGACAGACCTATAATTCACCCCTCCACTTT	CASSFRQTYNSPLHF
TRBV13	-	once	TRBJ2-1	TGTGCCAGCAGCTTAGAGGCAGGGGTGCAGTTCTTC	CASSLEAGVQFF
TRBV4-1	-	once	TRBJ2-1	TGCGCCAGCAGCCAAGAGGGCCATACGTTGAATGAGCAGTTCTTC	CASSQEGHTLNEQFF
TRBV7-9	TRBD1	-	TRBJ1-1	TGTGCCAGCAGTCGGACAGGGAGGGGGGACACTGAAGCTTTCTTT	CASSRTGRGDTEAFF
TRBV19	TRBD1	once	TRBJ2-2	TGTGCCAGTAGTGTTAGGACAGGCGCGAACACCGGGGAGCTGTTTTTT	CASSVRTGANTGELFF
TRBV6-5	-	-	TRBJ2-7	TGTGCCAGCAGTTCAGGGGTGCCCTACGAGCAGTACTTC	CASSSGVPYEQYF
TRBV28	TRBD1	-	TRBJ1-5	TGTGCCAGCAGTTTAGGCAGGGGGCTGATTCAGCCCCAGCATTTT	CASSLGRGLIQPQHF
TRBV14	-	once	TRBJ2-3	TGTGCCAGCAGCCAAGGATTAGGGGGTACGCAGTATTTT	CASSQGLGGTQYF
TRBV5-4	TRBD1	-	TRBJ2-1	TGTGCCAGCAGCGGCCGGGACAGGGGCAACAATGAGCAGTTCTTC	CASSGRDRGNNEQFF
TRBV28	TRBD1	-	TRBJ1-6	TGTGCCAGCAGGGATGGGCAGGGGGCTCTTCTCTATAATTCACCCCTCCACTTT	CASRDGQGALLYNSPLHF
TRBV18	TRBD2	-	TRBJ2-3	TGTGCCAGCTCAACCTTAGCGGGGGGGCCGGAAGATACGCAGTATTTT	CASSTLAGGPEDTQYF